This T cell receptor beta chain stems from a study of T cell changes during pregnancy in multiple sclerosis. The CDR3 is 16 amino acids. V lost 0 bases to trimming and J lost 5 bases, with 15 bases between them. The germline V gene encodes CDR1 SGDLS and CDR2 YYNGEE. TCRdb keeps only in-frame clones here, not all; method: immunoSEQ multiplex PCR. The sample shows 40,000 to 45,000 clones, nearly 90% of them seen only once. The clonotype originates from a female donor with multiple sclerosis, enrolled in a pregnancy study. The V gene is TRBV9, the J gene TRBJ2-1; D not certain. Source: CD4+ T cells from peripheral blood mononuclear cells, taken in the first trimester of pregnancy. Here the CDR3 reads CASSVGSVYFDNEQFF. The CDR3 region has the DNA TGTGCCAGCAGCGTAGGAAGCGTTTACTTTGACAATGAGCAGTTCTTC.